This is a list of T cell receptor beta chains from one sample in a study of response to subunit inactivated influenza vaccine. Each CDR3 protein is one row after TCRdb ran MiXCR on the RT-PCR reads. The sample records 500,000 or so distinct CDR3 sequences, over 9.5% being singletons. Source: PBMCs from blood, taken roughly 6 weeks after vaccination. These receptors were collected from a man between 50 and 59 years old who received an inactivated influenza vaccine. Both conserved end residues are part of each CDR3. D genes are given only for firm matches. Clone size is stated in some rows and not others, as once, few, many or a class when expanded.

J	V	size	D	DNA	CDR3
TRBJ1-4	TRBV5-1	-	TRBD1	TGCGCCAGCAGGACCGGGACAGATGAAAAACTGTTTTTT	CASRTGTDEKLFF
TRBJ1-1	TRBV20-1	-	-	TGCAGTGGACAAAGGCGCGGGGGCACCCTATTCACTGAAGCTTTCTTT	CSGQRRGGTLFTEAFF
TRBJ2-5	TRBV5-1	few	TRBD2	TGCGCCAGCAGCTTCAGGCCTAGCGGTAAACAAGAGACCCAGTACTTC	CASSFRPSGKQETQYF
TRBJ1-4	TRBV7-9	-	TRBD1	TGTGCCAGCAGCTTACCTTCCGGGGACAGGAAACTGTTTTTT	CASSLPSGDRKLFF
TRBJ1-1	TRBV7-2	few	TRBD1	TGTGCCAGCAGCCCAAGCCGGGACAGTTACAACACTGAAGCTTTCTTT	CASSPSRDSYNTEAFF
TRBJ2-1	TRBV7-6	few	TRBD2	TGTGCCAGCAGCCCCTCTACTAACGCGGGGGGCAATCTCAATGAGCAGTTCTTC	CASSPSTNAGGNLNEQFF
TRBJ2-2	TRBV20-1	many	-	TGCAGTGCTAGAGACTCGGGGTTGGGACGCACCGGGGAGCTGTTTTTT	CSARDSGLGRTGELFF
TRBJ1-2	TRBV20-1	few	-	TGCAGTGCTGGTCCATACCGGGTGGAGGATTCTGGCTACACCTTC	CSAGPYRVEDSGYTF
TRBJ2-7	TRBV4-3	many	TRBD2	TGCGCCAGCAGCCCACTAGCGGGGGCCAACTACGAGCAGTACTTC	CASSPLAGANYEQYF
TRBJ2-3	TRBV7-3	few	-	TGTGCCAGCAGCCCAGGGACGGGCGTTAGCACAGATACGCAGTATTTT	CASSPGTGVSTDTQYF
TRBJ2-1	TRBV7-9	few	-	TGTGCCAGCAGCTTAGCTTCTAGCGTCAATGAGCAGTTCTTC	CASSLASSVNEQFF
TRBJ2-3	TRBV15	few	TRBD2	TGTGCCACCAGCAGGAGGAAGCGGGAAGCAGATACGCAGTATTTT	CATSRRKREADTQYF
TRBJ1-2	TRBV12-3/TRBV12-4	many	-	TGTGCCAGCAGTTTACGGGGCAGGGAGAACGGCTACACCTTC	CASSLRGRENGYTF
TRBJ2-7	TRBV5-5	-	-	TGTGCCAGCAGCTTGGACGGAGGGGGCACCTACGAGCAGTACTTC	CASSLDGGGTYEQYF
TRBJ2-6	TRBV7-2	-	-	TGTGCCAGCAGCTTAGATGCAAGGGTTGGGGCCAACGTCCTGACTTTC	CASSLDARVGANVLTF
TRBJ1-2	TRBV7-2	-	TRBD1	TGTGCCAGCAGCTTGGATCAGGGGGTTTCTGGCTACACCTTC	CASSLDQGVSGYTF
TRBJ2-7	TRBV20-1	-	TRBD1	TGCAGTGCTAGAACCGGGACAGGGGTCGAGCAGTACTTC	CSARTGTGVEQYF
TRBJ2-5	TRBV20-1	-	-	TGCAGTGCGGGCGGCGATTACCAAGAGACCCAGTACTTC	CSAGGDYQETQYF
TRBJ2-2	TRBV6-1	-	-	TGTGCCAGCAGTGAGGGTCGAGGTGAGGAGCTGTTTTTT	CASSEGRGEELFF
TRBJ2-2	TRBV10-3	few	-	TGTGCCATCAGTCGGACGGCGAACACCGGGGAGCTGTTTTTT	CAISRTANTGELFF
TRBJ2-4	TRBV15	-	TRBD1	TGTGCCACCAGCAGAGATGTGTCGGCGACAGGGGTGTCCGTCCAGTACTTC	CATSRDVSATGVSVQYF
TRBJ2-7	TRBV29-1	-	TRBD2	TGCAGCGTTATAGCGGGCCCCTACGAGCAGTACTTC	CSVIAGPYEQYF
TRBJ1-6	TRBV2	-	-	TGTGCCAGCAGTGAACGTAGCTCCTATAATTCACCCCTCCACTTT	CASSERSSYNSPLHF
TRBJ2-1	TRBV29-1	many	TRBD1	TGCAGCACCCTCGGACAGGGGGCCATCAATGAGCAGTTCTTC	CSTLGQGAINEQFF
TRBJ2-5	TRBV7-8	-	-	TGTGCCAGCAGCTTAGGGGGTTCGATGGGAGAGACCCAGTACTTC	CASSLGGSMGETQYF
TRBJ1-6	TRBV12-3/TRBV12-4	many	-	TGTGCCAGCAGTATGAGGCAGGGGAATTCACCCCTCCACTTT	CASSMRQGNSPLHF
TRBJ2-2	TRBV20-1	few	TRBD1	TGCAGTGCCCCTAAGGGGGCTATACACACCGGGGAGCTGTTTTTT	CSAPKGAIHTGELFF
TRBJ2-1	TRBV7-3	many	-	TGTGCCAGCAGCCCCTCATGGGGAGTATACAATGAGCAGTTCTTC	CASSPSWGVYNEQFF
TRBJ2-5	TRBV28	-	-	TGTGCCAGCAGCTCACAGGGCAGTAACCTCCAAGAGACCCAGTACTTC	CASSSQGSNLQETQYF
TRBJ1-4	TRBV12-3/TRBV12-4	many	TRBD1	TGTGCCAGCAGTTCTCAGGGGGCCGCGTTGGGAAAACTGTTTTTT	CASSSQGAALGKLFF
TRBJ1-4	TRBV10-3	-	-	TGTGCCATCAGCGCTAGGGGGGAAAAACTGTTTTTT	CAISARGEKLFF
TRBJ2-4	TRBV6-2/TRBV6-3	few	-	TGTGCCAGCAGTAGCCCGGGCGGTGCGCCGCCCTTC	CASSSPGGAPPF
TRBJ2-7	TRBV20-1	-	-	TGCAGTGCCCCGACTCCCTCCTACGAGCAGTACTTC	CSAPTPSYEQYF
TRBJ1-2	TRBV7-2	-	-	TGTGCCAGCAGCTCACAGGGATTCTATGGCTACACCTTC	CASSSQGFYGYTF
TRBJ2-2	TRBV12-3/TRBV12-4	few	-	TGTGCCAGCAGGAGAGGGGGGAGAGTAGTCACCGGGGAGCTGTTTTTT	CASRRGGRVVTGELFF
TRBJ2-2	TRBV29-1	many	-	TGCAGCGTTGAATCCATGGGTGAGGAGCTGTTTTTT	CSVESMGEELFF
TRBJ2-7	TRBV5-1	few	-	TGCGCCAGCAGCCAAAGACCCGACAGCTCCTACGAGCAGTACTTC	CASSQRPDSSYEQYF
TRBJ2-2	TRBV5-6	-	-	TGTGCCAGCAGCCCAAAGACGGTGGCGGGAGAGGGGGCCGGGGAGCTGTTTTTT	CASSPKTVAGEGAGELFF
TRBJ2-7	TRBV10-3	few	-	TGTGCCATGTCAGGGAGTTCCTACGAGCAGTACTTC	CAMSGSSYEQYF
TRBJ2-7	TRBV5-1	few	-	TGCGCCAGCAGCTTGTGGGGGATCGAGCAGTACTTC	CASSLWGIEQYF
TRBJ1-1	TRBV6-1	-	-	TGTGCCAGCAGTCAACTTGGGGCAGGGGTAGCTGAAGCTTTCTTT	CASSQLGAGVAEAFF
TRBJ2-1	TRBV6-5	few	TRBD2	TGTGCCAGCAGTTTACTAGCGGGAGTCTATGAGCAGTTCTTC	CASSLLAGVYEQFF
TRBJ2-2	TRBV4-3	few	TRBD2	TGCGCCAGCAGCCAGCTGACTAGCGGGACGAACACCGGGGAGCTGTTTTTT	CASSQLTSGTNTGELFF
TRBJ2-3	TRBV4-1	-	TRBD2	TGCGCCAGCAGCCAATACAGCGGGAGGGCCTTAGATACGCAGTATTTT	CASSQYSGRALDTQYF
TRBJ2-7	TRBV29-1	many	TRBD1	TGCAGCGTTGAAGGTTGGACAGGGGCGATCTACGAGCAGTACTTC	CSVEGWTGAIYEQYF
TRBJ2-7	TRBV29-1	-	-	TGCAGCGCCCGGAGGGCAGGGTCCCACGAGCAGTACTTC	CSARRAGSHEQYF
TRBJ1-1	TRBV5-1	-	-	TGCGCCAGCAGCTTGTCGGACACTGAAGCTTTCTTT	CASSLSDTEAFF
TRBJ1-5	TRBV30	-	-	TGTGCCTGGAGTGTGGGCCAGAAGAATCAGCCCCAGCATTTT	CAWSVGQKNQPQHF
TRBJ2-1	TRBV20-1	many	TRBD2	TGCAGTGCTAGGCGGACTAGCGGGAGGAACGAGCAGTTCTTC	CSARRTSGRNEQFF
TRBJ2-7	TRBV14	-	-	TGTGCCAGCAGCCAAAATACCGGGAGCACCTACGAGCAGTACTTC	CASSQNTGSTYEQYF
TRBJ1-3	TRBV12-3/TRBV12-4	many	-	TGTGCCAGCAGCCTAGGACAGTTATATTTT	CASSLGQLYF
TRBJ1-1	TRBV4-2	few	-	TGTGCCAGCAGCCGACGATTCGGGACCGCGAACACTGAAGCTTTCTTT	CASSRRFGTANTEAFF
TRBJ1-4	TRBV7-3	-	-	TGTGCCAGCAGCCAAGGGCCGAATGAAAAACTGTTTTTT	CASSQGPNEKLFF
TRBJ2-7	TRBV2	few	-	TGTGCCAGCAGTGAACGTAGCGGCAGGACCTACGAGCAGTACTTC	CASSERSGRTYEQYF
TRBJ2-3	TRBV20-1	-	TRBD2	TGCAGTGCTTTACTAGCGGGAGGGACAGATACGCAGTATTTT	CSALLAGGTDTQYF
TRBJ1-2	TRBV6-1	many	-	TGTGCCAGCAGTGAAAGGGGCTATGGCTACACCTTC	CASSERGYGYTF
TRBJ2-7	TRBV29-1	-	TRBD2	TGCAGCGTTGAAGGTAGCGGGAGTATCTACGAGCAGTACTTC	CSVEGSGSIYEQYF
TRBJ1-5	TRBV20-1	many	-	TGCAGTGCTAGCCCTCCGGGATCAATGGGCAATCAGCCCCAGCATTTT	CSASPPGSMGNQPQHF
TRBJ2-1	TRBV4-3	many	TRBD2	TGCGCCAGCAGCCAAGATGCTGCGGCTAGCGGGGGGAAAGGGGAGCAGTTCTTC	CASSQDAAASGGKGEQFF